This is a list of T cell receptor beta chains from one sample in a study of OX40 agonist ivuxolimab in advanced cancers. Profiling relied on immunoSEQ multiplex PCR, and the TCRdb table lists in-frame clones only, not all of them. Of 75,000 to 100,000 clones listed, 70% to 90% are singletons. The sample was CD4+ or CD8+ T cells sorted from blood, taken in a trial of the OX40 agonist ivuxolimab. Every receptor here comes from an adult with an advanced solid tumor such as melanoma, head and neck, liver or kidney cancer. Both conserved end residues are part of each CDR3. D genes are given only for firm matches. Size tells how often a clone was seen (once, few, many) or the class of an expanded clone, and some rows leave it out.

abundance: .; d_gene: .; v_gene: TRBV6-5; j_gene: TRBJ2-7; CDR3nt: TGTGCCAGCAGTCCATATCCGGATTCCTACGAGCAGTACTTC; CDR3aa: CASSPYPDSYEQYF
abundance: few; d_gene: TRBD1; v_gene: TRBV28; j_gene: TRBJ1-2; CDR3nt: TGTGCCAGCAGTGTGACAGGGACTAGCTATGGCTACACCTTC; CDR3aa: CASSVTGTSYGYTF
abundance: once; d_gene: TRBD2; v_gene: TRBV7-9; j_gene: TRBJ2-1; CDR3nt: TGTGCCAGCAGTAGGACTAGCGGGATAGCCTACAATGAGCAGTTCTTC; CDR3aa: CASSRTSGIAYNEQFF
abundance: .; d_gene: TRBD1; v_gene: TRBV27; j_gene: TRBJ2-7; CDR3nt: TGTGCCAGCAGTCGCCCCGGGACAGGGATGTACGAGCAGTACTTC; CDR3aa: CASSRPGTGMYEQYF
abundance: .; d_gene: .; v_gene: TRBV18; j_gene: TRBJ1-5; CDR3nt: TGTGCCAGCTCACCGGACAGCCGCAATCAGCCCCAGCATTTT; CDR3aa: CASSPDSRNQPQHF
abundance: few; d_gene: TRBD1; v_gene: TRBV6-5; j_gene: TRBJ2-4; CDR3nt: TGTGCCAGCAGTTCCCACAGGGGGAAAAACATTCAGTACTTC; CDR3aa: CASSSHRGKNIQYF
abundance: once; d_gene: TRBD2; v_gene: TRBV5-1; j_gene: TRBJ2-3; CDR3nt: TGCGCCAGCACAATAGCGGGAGGCACTGAAGATACGCAGTATTTT; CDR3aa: CASTIAGGTEDTQYF
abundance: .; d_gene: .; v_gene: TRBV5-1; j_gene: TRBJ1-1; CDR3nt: TGCGCCAGCAGCCCTCAGTCCCAGGGAACTGAAGCTTTCTTT; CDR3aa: CASSPQSQGTEAFF
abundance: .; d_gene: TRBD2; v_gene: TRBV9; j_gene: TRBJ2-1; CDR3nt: TGTGCCAGCAGCTCAACCGGGACTAGTAATGAGCAGTTCTTC; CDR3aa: CASSSTGTSNEQFF
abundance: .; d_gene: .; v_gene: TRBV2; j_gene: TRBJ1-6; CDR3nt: TGTGCCAGCAGTGAGGGATCCCCTTGGGCCCTCCACTTT; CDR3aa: CASSEGSPWALHF
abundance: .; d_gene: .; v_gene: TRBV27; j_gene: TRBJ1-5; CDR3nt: TGTGCCAGCAGTTCGGTAAACTTTGGCAATCAGCCCCAGCATTTT; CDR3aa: CASSSVNFGNQPQHF
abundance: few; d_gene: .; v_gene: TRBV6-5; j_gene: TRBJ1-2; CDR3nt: TGTGCCAGCAGTTACGGGAGGACAAATTCGGACTATGGCTACACCTTC; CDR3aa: CASSYGRTNSDYGYTF
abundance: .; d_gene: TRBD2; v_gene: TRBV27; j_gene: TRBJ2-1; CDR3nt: TGTGCCAGCATTTCATGGACTAGCGGGAGGGGCGAGCAGTTCTTC; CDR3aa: CASISWTSGRGEQFF
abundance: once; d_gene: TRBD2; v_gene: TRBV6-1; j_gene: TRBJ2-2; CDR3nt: TGTGCCAGCAGTGCCCCAGCGGGAGGGCCCGGGGAGCTGTTTTTT; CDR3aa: CASSAPAGGPGELFF
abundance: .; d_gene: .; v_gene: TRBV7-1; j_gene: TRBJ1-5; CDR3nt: TGTGCCAGCAGCGGTGGACTTAGCAATCAGCCCCAGCATTTT; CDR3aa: CASSGGLSNQPQHF
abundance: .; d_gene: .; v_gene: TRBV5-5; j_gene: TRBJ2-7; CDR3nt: TGTGCCAGCAGCTTGATATTGAGGACCGATTCCTACGAGCAGTACTTC; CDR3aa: CASSLILRTDSYEQYF
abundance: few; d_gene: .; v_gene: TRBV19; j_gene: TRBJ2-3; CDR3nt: TGTGCCAGTAGTAGGCTAGGCAACAATGTGGATACGCAGTATTTT; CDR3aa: CASSRLGNNVDTQYF
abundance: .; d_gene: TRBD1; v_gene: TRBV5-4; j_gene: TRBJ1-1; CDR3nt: TGTGCCAGCAGCTCAGACAGGGGTAACACTGAAGCTTTCTTT; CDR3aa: CASSSDRGNTEAFF
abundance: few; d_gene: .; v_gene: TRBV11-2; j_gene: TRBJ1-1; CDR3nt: TGTGCCAGCAGCTTAATGAACAGCCTGAACACTGAAGCTTTCTTT; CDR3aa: CASSLMNSLNTEAFF
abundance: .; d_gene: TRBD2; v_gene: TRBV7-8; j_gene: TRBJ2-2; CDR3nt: TGTGCCAGCAGCTTATTCGCTAGCGGGAGGGCCGCCGGGGAGCTGTTTTTT; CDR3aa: CASSLFASGRAAGELFF
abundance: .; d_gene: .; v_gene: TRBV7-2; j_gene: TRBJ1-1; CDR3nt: TGTGCCAGCAGCTCGGGCAGGGGCTTGAATGCTTTCTTT; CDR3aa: CASSSGRGLNAFF
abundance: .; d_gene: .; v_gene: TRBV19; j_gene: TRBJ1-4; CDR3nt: TGTGCCAGTAGTATTCTCAACCCCCAATCGGGTGAAAAACTGTTTTTT; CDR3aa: CASSILNPQSGEKLFF
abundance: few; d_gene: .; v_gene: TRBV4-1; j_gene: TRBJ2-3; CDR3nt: TGCGCCAGCAGCCAAGAAGTAGGAGGGCAGGGGGGATCTAGAGATACGCAGTATTTT; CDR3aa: CASSQEVGGQGGSRDTQYF
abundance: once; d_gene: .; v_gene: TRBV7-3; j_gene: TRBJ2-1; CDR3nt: TGTGCCAGCAGCAAGAAAGCGGGCAACTCCTACAATGAGCAGTTCTTC; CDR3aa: CASSKKAGNSYNEQFF
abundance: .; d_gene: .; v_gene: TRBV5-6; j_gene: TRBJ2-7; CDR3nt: TGTGCCAGCAGCCGAGGGCCCGAGACCTACGAGCAGTACTTC; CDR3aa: CASSRGPETYEQYF
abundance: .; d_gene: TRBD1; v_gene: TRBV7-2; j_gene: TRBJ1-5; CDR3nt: TGTGCCAGCAGCGCCGGGACAGCCCCTAGCAATCAGCCCCAGCATTTT; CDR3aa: CASSAGTAPSNQPQHF
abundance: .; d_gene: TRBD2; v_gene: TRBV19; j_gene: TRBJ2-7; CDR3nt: TGTGCCAGTAGTCCACCCCCCCGCGGGGGGGTCCACGAGCAGTACTTC; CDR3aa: CASSPPPRGGVHEQYF
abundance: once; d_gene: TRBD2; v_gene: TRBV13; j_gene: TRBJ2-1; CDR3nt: TGTGCCAGCAGCTTATTAGGCGGGAGTGCCTACAATGAGCAGTTCTTC; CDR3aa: CASSLLGGSAYNEQFF
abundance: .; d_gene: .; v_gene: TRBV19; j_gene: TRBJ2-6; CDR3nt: TGTGCCAGTAGGGTTTCTATCTCTGGGGCCAACGTCCTGACTTTC; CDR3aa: CASRVSISGANVLTF
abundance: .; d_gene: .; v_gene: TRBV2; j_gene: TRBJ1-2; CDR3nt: TGTGCCAGCCGGGAGACAGCTGGCTACACCTTC; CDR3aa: CASRETAGYTF
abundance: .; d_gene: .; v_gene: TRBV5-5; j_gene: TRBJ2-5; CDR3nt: TGTGCCAGCAGCCCGGGACCACAGGGAGAGACCCAGTACTTC; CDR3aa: CASSPGPQGETQYF
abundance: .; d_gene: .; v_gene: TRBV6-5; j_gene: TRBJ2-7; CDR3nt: TGTGCCAGCAGTGGTATGAGGGTCCCTAACTACGAGCAGTACTTC; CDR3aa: CASSGMRVPNYEQYF
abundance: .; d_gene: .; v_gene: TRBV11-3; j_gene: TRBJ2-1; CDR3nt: TGTGCCAGCAGCTTAATTCTAGGCGCCAATGAGCAGTTCTTC; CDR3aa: CASSLILGANEQFF
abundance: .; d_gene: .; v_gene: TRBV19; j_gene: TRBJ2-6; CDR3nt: TGTGCCAGTAGTACGGACAACTGGAACTCTGGGGCCAACGTCCTGACTTTC; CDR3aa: CASSTDNWNSGANVLTF
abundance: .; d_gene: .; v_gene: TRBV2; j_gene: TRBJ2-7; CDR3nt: TGTGCCAGCAGCCCATCGATCTACGAGCAGTACTTC; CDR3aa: CASSPSIYEQYF
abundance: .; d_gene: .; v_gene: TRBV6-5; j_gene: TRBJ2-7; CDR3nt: TGTGCCAGCAGCTACTCGAAGGGGTGGGATTTTGAGCAGTACTTC; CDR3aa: CASSYSKGWDFEQYF
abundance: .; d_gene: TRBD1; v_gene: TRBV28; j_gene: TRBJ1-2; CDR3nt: TGTGCCAGCAGTTTAACAGGGGCTATCTATGGCTACACCTTC; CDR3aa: CASSLTGAIYGYTF
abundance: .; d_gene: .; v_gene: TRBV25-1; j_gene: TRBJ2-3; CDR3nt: TGTGCCAGCAGTGACCGGGACCACACAGATACGCAGTATTTT; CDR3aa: CASSDRDHTDTQYF
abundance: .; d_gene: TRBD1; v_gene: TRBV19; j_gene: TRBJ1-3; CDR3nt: TGTGCCAGTAGTCTCCGGGACAGGGGATTTTCTGGAAACACCATATATTTT; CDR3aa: CASSLRDRGFSGNTIYF
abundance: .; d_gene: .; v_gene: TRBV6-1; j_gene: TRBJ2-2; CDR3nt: TGTGCCAGCAGGAGGACGACGGGCGGGGAGCTGTTTTTT; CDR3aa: CASRRTTGGELFF
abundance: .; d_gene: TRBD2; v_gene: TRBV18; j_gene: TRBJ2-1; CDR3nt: TGTGCCAGCTCACCAAAAGTCGAACTAGCGGGAGGAAATGAGCAGTTCTTC; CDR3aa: CASSPKVELAGGNEQFF
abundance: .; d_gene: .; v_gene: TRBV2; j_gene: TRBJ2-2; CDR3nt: TGTGCCAGCAGCAGACAGGTATTAGAGACCGGGGAGCTGTTTTTT; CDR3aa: CASSRQVLETGELFF